The rows below give T cell receptor beta chains drawn from one sample of a study of T cell responses to AZD1222 COVID-19 vaccine. TCRdb's table, derived via immunoSEQ multiplex PCR, lists solely in-frame clones and lacks some. The sample carries roughly 150,000 clones, about nine tenths recorded once. The sample here was peripheral blood, taken after recovery from COVID-19. The receptors were sampled from an adult who had recovered from COVID-19. Each CDR3 is given with its conserved first and last residue. A D gene is named only where the DNA matches it firmly.

>.|TRBV11-2|12|TRBJ2-7
CASSLDIGGQYF
TGTGCCAGCAGCTTAGATATAGGTGGGCAGTACTTC
>.|TRBV7-9|15|TRBJ2-1
CASSSLKGSYNEQFF
TGTGCCAGCAGCTCCTTAAAGGGTTCCTACAATGAGCAGTTCTTC
>.|TRBV27|16|TRBJ2-5
CASSFRSAGSQETQYF
TGTGCCAGCAGTTTTCGATCGGCGGGAAGCCAAGAGACCCAGTACTTC
>.|TRBV5-6|14|TRBJ2-3
CASSLGVSTDTQYF
TGTGCCAGCAGCTTGGGAGTAAGCACAGATACGCAGTATTTT
>.|TRBV28|11|TRBJ1-2
CASSPGYGYTF
TGTGCCAGCAGTCCAGGCTATGGCTACACCTTC
>TRBD1|TRBV28|15|TRBJ2-7
CASSPTDRGPYEQYF
TGTGCCAGCAGCCCTACGGACAGGGGACCCTACGAGCAGTACTTC
>.|TRBV5-4|15|TRBJ2-1
CASSRWPPTSNEQFF
TGTGCCAGCAGCCGTTGGCCCCCGACTAGCAATGAGCAGTTCTTC
>.|TRBV2|16|TRBJ1-5
CASSDRGMGGDQPQHF
TGTGCCAGCAGTGACCGGGGCATGGGGGGCGATCAGCCCCAGCATTTT
>.|TRBV11-2|12|TRBJ1-2
CASSLARVGYTF
TGTGCCAGCAGCTTAGCCAGGGTTGGCTACACCTTC
>.|TRBV28|15|TRBJ1-3
CASSFIRAGGNTIYF
TGTGCCAGCAGTTTCATCAGGGCGGGCGGAAACACCATATATTTT
>.|TRBV28|13|TRBJ1-2
CASSLQGRYGYTF
TGTGCCAGCAGTTTACAGGGGAGGTATGGCTACACCTTC
>.|TRBV14|14|TRBJ1-1
CASSQRGGSTEAFF
TGTGCCAGCAGCCAAAGGGGGGGGAGCACTGAAGCTTTCTTT
>.|TRBV20-1|11|TRBJ2-1
CSASVTNEQFF
TGCAGTGCTAGTGTGACTAACGAGCAGTTCTTC
>.|TRBV29-1|10|TRBJ1-1
CSVRNTEAFF
TGCAGCGTTCGGAACACTGAAGCTTTCTTT
>.|TRBV7-9|17|TRBJ2-2
CASSLPFGLHGTWELFF
TGTGCCAGCAGCTTACCATTTGGACTACATGGCACCTGGGAGCTGTTTTTT
>.|TRBV1|16|TRBJ2-7
CTSSHAIKDVTYEQYF
TGCACCAGCAGCCACGCAATAAAGGACGTAACCTACGAGCAGTACTTC